What follows describes a single T cell receptor beta chain. What it binds is unknown. These data originate in a study of shared clonotypes between healthy human individuals. The germline V gene encodes CDR1 SGDLS and CDR2 YYNGEE. The V and J ends lost 4 bases and 0 bases respectively, with 13 bases between them. The CDR3 extends over 15 amino acids. General observations from the study: In the sorted subsets, rarefaction showed sequencing was incomplete despite large depth. The expectation was that sequencing depth would affect clonotype sharing among donors. Memory subsets generally showed lower estimated richness than naive subsets.

Original methodology: ImmunoSEQ yielded junction-only sequences lacking quality scores, so filtering differed. Sequenced by immunoSEQ multiplex PCR; TCRdb stores in-frame clones only, minus some. From that table come the V and J calls and clone size; the DNA was used to work out D and trimming. The sample carries a few hundred thousand clones, about nine tenths recorded once. The chain couples TRBV9 to TRBJ1-1, with D maybe TRBD1 (5 bases). The clonotype was recovered from a man aged 18-30 years in good health. The sequencing input was memory CD8+ T cells sorted from blood. The subset was: CD45RO+ cells pooled with CCR7-negative TemRA cells. The CDR3 sequence is CASSPWGNMNTEAFF. The DNA of the CDR3 is TGTGCCAGCAGCCCTTGGGGGAATATGAACACTGAAGCTTTCTTT.